This entry features one T cell receptor beta chain sequence. Its antigen is unidentified. Indicated time point: blood 4 weeks post-SBRT, at nephrectomy. The treatment is: 15 Gy SBRT to primary tumor, nephrectomy 4 weeks later. This CDR3 region has 12 residues. Germline CDR1 SGHNT, CDR2 YENEEA. V lost 1 base and J 5 bases, leaving 5 bases between the germline ends. This record comes from a study of radiation and T cells in renal cell carcinoma. The study, taken as a whole, reports: Without pretreatment biopsies, baseline tumor clonotype presence was undetermined.

Clones were sequenced by immunoSEQ multiplex PCR, and TCRdb holds only the in-frame ones, with some missing. The sample has around 64,000 clones, 65% to 80% seen once. The rearrangement uses TRBV11-3 and TRBJ2-5; D remains ambiguous. This receptor was identified in a man between 60 and 75 years old with renal cell carcinoma. This material consisted of blood, taken from a patient whose treatment included radiotherapy and nephrectomy. CDR3 sequence reads: CASSLVRETQYF. For the CDR3, the DNA is TGTGCCAGCAGCTTAGTTCGGGAGACCCAGTACTTC. The variable domain in full, with the rest retrieved from reference TRBV11-3 and TRBJ2-5, is EAGVVQSPRYKIIEKKQPVAFWCNPISGHNTLYWYLQNLGQGPELLIRYENEEAVDDSQLPKDRFSAERLKGVDSTLKIQPAELGDSAVYLCASSLVRETQYFGPGTRLLVL.